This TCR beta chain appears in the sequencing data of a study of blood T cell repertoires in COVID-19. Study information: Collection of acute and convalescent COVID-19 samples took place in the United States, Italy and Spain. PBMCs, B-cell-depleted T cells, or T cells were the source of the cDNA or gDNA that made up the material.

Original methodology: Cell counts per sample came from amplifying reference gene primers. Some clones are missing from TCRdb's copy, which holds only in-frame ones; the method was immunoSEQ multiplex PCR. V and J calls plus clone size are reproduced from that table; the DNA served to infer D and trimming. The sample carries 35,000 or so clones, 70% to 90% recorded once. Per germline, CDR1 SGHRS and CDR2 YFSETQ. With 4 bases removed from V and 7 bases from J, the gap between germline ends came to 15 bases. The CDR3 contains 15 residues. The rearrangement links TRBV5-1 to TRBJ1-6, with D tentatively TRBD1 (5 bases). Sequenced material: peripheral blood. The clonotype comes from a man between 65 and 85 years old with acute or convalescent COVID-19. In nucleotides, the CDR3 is TGCGCCAGCAGCGCCGGACAACCTGGGAATTCACCCCTCCACTTT. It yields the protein CASSAGQPGNSPLHF.